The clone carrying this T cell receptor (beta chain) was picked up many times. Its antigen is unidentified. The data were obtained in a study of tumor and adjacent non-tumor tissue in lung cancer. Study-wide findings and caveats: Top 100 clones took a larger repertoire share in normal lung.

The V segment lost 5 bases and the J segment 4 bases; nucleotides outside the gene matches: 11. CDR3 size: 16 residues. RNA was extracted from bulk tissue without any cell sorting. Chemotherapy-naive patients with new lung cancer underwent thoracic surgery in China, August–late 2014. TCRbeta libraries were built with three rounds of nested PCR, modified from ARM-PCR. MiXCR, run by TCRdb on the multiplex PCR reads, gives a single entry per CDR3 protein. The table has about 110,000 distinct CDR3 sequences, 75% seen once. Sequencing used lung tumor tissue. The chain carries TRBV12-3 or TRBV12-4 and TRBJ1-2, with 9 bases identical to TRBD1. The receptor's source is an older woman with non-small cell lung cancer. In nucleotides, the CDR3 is TGTGCCAGCAGTCTGACCAAAGGACAGGGGACCTATGGCTACACCTTC. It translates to CASSLTKGQGTYGYTF.